The entry below describes one T cell receptor (beta chain). This entry belongs to a study of blood T cell repertoires in COVID-19. The wider study: Italy, Spain and the United States were the sources of the convalescent and acute COVID-19 samples.

Produced via immunoSEQ multiplex PCR; TCRdb's table is partial and in-frame only. The sample records 540,000 or so clones, roughly nine tenths being singletons. Enrollment of patients from Seattle took place during active infection, with longitudinal follow-up. This receptor was obtained from a woman aged 50 to 60 with COVID-19, enrolled during active disease. Sequences were obtained from peripheral blood.

This CDR3 is CASSQEDRVAFF. CDR3 nucleotide sequence: TGTGCCAGCAGCCAAGAGGACAGGGTAGCTTTCTTT. The chain is built from TRBV3-1 (or the pseudogene TRBV3-2) and TRBJ1-1; 8 bases align to TRBD1. Unmatched junction bases numbered 1, after V lost 0 bases and J lost 10 bases. The CDR3 totals 12 residues. Germline CDR1 and CDR2: LGHDT and YNNKEL (reference sequence).